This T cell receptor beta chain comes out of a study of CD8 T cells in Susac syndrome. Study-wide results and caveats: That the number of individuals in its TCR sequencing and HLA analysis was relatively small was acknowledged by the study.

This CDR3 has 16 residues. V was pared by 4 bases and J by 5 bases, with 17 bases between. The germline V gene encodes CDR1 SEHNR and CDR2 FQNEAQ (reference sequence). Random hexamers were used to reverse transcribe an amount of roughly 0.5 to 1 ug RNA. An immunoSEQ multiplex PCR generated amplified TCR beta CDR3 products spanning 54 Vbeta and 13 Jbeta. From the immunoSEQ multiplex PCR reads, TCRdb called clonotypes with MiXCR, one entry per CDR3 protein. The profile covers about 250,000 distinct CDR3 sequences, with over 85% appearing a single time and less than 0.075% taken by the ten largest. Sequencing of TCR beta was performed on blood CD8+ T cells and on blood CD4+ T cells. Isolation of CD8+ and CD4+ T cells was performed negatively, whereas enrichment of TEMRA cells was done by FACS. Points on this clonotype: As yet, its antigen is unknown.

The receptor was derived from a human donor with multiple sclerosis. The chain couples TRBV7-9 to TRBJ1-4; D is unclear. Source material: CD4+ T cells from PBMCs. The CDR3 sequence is CASSSAAGQQNEKLFF. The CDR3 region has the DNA TGTGCCAGCAGCTCAGCGGCGGGCCAGCAGAATGAAAAACTGTTTTTT.